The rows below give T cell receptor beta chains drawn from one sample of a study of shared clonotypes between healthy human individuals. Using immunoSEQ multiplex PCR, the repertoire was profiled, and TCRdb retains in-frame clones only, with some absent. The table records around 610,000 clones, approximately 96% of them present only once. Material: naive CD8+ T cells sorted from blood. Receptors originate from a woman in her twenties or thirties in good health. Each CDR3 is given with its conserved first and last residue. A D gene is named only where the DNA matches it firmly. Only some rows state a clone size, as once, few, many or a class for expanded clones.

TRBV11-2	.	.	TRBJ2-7	CASSLDLLLQGEQYF	TGTGCCAGCAGCTTAGATCTGTTGTTACAAGGCGAGCAGTACTTC
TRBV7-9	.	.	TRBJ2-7	CASSLVGTGFYEQYF	TGTGCCAGCAGCTTAGTCGGGACGGGGTTCTACGAGCAGTACTTC
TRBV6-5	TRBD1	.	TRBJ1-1	CASSWTGAGTEAFF	TGTGCCAGCAGCTGGACAGGGGCAGGAACTGAAGCTTTCTTT
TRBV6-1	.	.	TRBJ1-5	CASSEGRVGRNQPQHF	TGTGCCAGCAGTGAAGGAAGAGTAGGGAGGAATCAGCCCCAGCATTTT
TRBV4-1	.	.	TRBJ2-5	CASSQDLGGKTQYF	TGCGCCAGCAGCCAAGATCTGGGTGGGAAGACCCAGTACTTC
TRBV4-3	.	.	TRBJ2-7	CASSLTPGPSYEQYF	TGCGCCAGCAGCCTCACCCCGGGCCCGTCCTACGAGCAGTACTTC
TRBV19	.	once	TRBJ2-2	CASSMGALDTGELFF	TGTGCCAGTAGTATGGGGGCCCTAGACACCGGGGAGCTGTTTTTT
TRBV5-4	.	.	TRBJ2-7	CASSLGDSVEQYF	TGTGCCAGCAGCTTGGGAGACTCCGTCGAGCAGTACTTC
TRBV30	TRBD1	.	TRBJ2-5	CAWNEGQGVLETQYF	TGTGCCTGGAATGAGGGCCAGGGGGTATTGGAGACCCAGTACTTC
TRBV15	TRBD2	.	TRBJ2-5	CATMTYSPGTSGPQETQYF	TGTGCCACCATGACATATAGTCCCGGGACTAGCGGGCCTCAAGAGACCCAGTACTTC
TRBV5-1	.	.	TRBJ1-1	CASSIKIGTATEAFF	TGCGCCAGCAGTATAAAAATCGGGACCGCCACTGAAGCTTTCTTT
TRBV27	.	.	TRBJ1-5	CASSSRANQPQHF	TGTGCCAGCAGTTCCAGAGCTAATCAGCCCCAGCATTTT
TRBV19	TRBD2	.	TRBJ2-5	CASASDREGKETQYF	TGTGCCAGCGCTTCGGACCGGGAGGGTAAAGAGACCCAGTACTTC
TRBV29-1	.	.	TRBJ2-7	CSVEDGGQGPYEQYF	TGCAGCGTTGAAGACGGGGGACAAGGGCCCTACGAGCAGTACTTC
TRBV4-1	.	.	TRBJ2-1	CASSLGLISYNEQFF	TGCGCCAGCAGCCTGGGACTTATCTCCTACAATGAGCAGTTCTTC
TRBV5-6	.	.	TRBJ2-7	CASSLWGVDEQYF	TGTGCCAGCAGCTTGTGGGGGGTCGACGAGCAGTACTTC
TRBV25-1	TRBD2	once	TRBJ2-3	CASSLAAGVPDTQYF	TGTGCCAGCAGTTTAGCAGCGGGAGTTCCAGATACGCAGTATTTT
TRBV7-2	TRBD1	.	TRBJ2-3	CASSATGDYTDTQYF	TGTGCCAGCAGCGCGACAGGGGATTACACAGATACGCAGTATTTT
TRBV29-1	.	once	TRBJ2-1	CSVETGDNEQFF	TGCAGCGTTGAAACCGGAGACAATGAGCAGTTCTTC
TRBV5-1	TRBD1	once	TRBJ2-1	CASSPDGQGSYNEQFF	TGCGCCAGCAGCCCAGATGGACAGGGATCCTACAATGAGCAGTTCTTC
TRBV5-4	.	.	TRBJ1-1	CASRSPTNEAGRTEAFF	TGTGCCAGCAGATCGCCAACCAACGAGGCAGGGAGGACTGAAGCTTTCTTT
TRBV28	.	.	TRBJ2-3	CASSFGAPQYF	TGTGCCAGCAGTTTTGGCGCACCGCAGTATTTT
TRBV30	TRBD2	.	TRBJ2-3	CAWKRTSGRATTDTQYF	TGTGCCTGGAAACGGACTAGCGGGAGGGCCACGACCGATACGCAGTATTTT
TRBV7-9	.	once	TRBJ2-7	CASSFGDSYEQYF	TGTGCCAGCAGCTTTGGGGATTCCTACGAGCAGTACTTC
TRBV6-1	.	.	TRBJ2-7	CASRYSYEQYF	TGTGCCAGCAGGTACTCCTACGAGCAGTACTTC
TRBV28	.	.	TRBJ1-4	CASSLGRETNEKLFF	TGTGCCAGCAGTTTGGGGAGAGAAACTAATGAAAAACTGTTTTTT
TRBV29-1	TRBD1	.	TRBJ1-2	CSVEDRGTGQGYTF	TGCAGCGTTGAAGATCGGGGGACAGGTCAAGGCTACACCTTC
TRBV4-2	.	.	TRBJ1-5	CASSQDHVDQPQHF	TGTGCCAGCAGCCAAGATCATGTAGATCAGCCCCAGCATTTT
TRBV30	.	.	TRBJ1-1	CAWSIGTEAFF	TGTGCCTGGAGTATTGGAACTGAAGCTTTCTTT
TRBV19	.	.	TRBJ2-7	CASSITGQENSYEQYF	TGTGCCAGTAGTATAACGGGGCAGGAAAACTCCTACGAGCAGTACTTC
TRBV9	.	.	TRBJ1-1	CASSVEDVWVNTEAFF	TGTGCCAGCAGCGTAGAGGATGTGTGGGTTAACACTGAAGCTTTCTTT
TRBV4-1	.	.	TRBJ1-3	CASSQVGAHAGNTIYF	TGCGCCAGCAGCCAGGTGGGGGCCCACGCTGGAAACACCATATATTTT
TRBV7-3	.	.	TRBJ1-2	CASSFTGTSSGYTF	TGTGCCAGCAGCTTTACAGGTACATCGAGTGGCTACACCTTC
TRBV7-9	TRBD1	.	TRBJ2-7	CASSGTGTGANSYEQYF	TGTGCCAGCAGCGGGACCGGGACAGGGGCCAACTCCTACGAGCAGTACTTC
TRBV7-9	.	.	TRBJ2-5	CASSLVGTQETQYF	TGTGCCAGCAGCTTAGTCGGCACCCAAGAGACCCAGTACTTC
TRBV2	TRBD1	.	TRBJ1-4	CASLDRVGEKLFF	TGTGCCAGCCTGGACAGGGTTGGAGAAAAACTGTTTTTT
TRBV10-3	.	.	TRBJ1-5	CAIGGGVEPQHF	TGTGCCATCGGGGGGGGTGTGGAGCCCCAGCATTTT
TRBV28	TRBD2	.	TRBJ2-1	CATGGLARHNEQFF	TGTGCCACCGGGGGACTAGCCCGACACAATGAGCAGTTCTTC
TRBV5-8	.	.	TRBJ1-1	CASSLGENTEAFF	TGTGCCAGCAGCTTGGGGGAGAACACTGAAGCTTTCTTT
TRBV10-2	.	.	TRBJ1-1	CASSVDLNTEAFF	TGCGCCAGCAGTGTCGACCTGAACACTGAAGCTTTCTTT
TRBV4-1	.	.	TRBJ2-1	CASSHGGRGYNEQFF	TGCGCCAGCAGCCACGGGGGCAGGGGATACAATGAGCAGTTCTTC
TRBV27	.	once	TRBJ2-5	CASSTSTAGRRRGETQYF	TGTGCCAGCAGCACAAGCACCGCCGGAAGGCGCAGGGGAGAGACCCAGTACTTC
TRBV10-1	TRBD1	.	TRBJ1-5	CASSDGQENQPQHF	TGCGCCAGCAGCGATGGACAGGAGAATCAGCCCCAGCATTTT
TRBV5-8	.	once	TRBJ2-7	CASREGLWRYEQYF	TGTGCCAGCAGGGAGGGACTTTGGAGATACGAGCAGTACTTC
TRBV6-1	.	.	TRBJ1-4	CASSEIIRGKLFF	TGTGCCAGCAGTGAAATTATTAGGGGAAAACTGTTTTTT
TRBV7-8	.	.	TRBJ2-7	CASSLAGALYEQYF	TGTGCCAGCAGCTTAGCGGGAGCACTCTACGAGCAGTACTTC
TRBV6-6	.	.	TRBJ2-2	CASSYWGDTGELFF	TGTGCCAGCAGTTACTGGGGGGACACCGGGGAGCTGTTTTTT
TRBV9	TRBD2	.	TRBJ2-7	CASSVDLAGQYEQYF	TGTGCCAGCAGCGTAGATCTAGCGGGCCAGTACGAGCAGTACTTC
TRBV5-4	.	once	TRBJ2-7	CASSLANSYEQYF	TGTGCCAGCAGCCTAGCGAACTCCTACGAGCAGTACTTC
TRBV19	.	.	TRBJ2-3	CASSIDSEYTQYF	TGTGCCAGTAGTATAGATTCGGAGTATACGCAGTATTTT
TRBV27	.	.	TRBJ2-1	CASSPTGILTVNEQFF	TGTGCCAGCAGTCCAACAGGGATTTTAACGGTCAATGAGCAGTTCTTC